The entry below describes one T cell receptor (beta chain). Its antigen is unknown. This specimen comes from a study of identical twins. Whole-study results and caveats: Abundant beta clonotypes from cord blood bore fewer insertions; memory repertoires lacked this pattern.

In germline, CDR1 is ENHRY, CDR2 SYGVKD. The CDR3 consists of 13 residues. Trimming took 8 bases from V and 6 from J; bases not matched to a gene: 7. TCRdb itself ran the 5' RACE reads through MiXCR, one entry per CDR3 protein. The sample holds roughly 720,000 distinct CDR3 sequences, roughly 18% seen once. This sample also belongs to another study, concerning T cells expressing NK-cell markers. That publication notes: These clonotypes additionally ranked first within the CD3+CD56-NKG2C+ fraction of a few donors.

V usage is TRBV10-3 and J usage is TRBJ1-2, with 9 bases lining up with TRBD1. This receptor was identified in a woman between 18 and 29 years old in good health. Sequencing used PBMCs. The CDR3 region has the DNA TGTGCCATCGGCCTACAGGGGGCAGATGGCTACACCTTC. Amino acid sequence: CAIGLQGADGYTF.